This note documents a single T cell receptor (beta chain) sequence. With V trimmed by 2 bases and J by 5 bases, 11 bases remained unmatched. This CDR3 has 16 amino acids. In germline, CDR1 is MNHEY, CDR2 SVGAGI. Living in roughly 23 US areas, the participants were between 18 and 89 years of age. Original processing methods: Counts of nucleated cells, estimated from reference gene primer amplification, were obtained. TCRdb keeps only in-frame clones here, not all; method: immunoSEQ multiplex PCR. V and J calls and clone size are those listed in that table; D and trimming were worked out from the DNA. The sample yields 140,000 to 150,000 clones, 84% seen once. This record belongs to a study of blood T cell repertoires in COVID-19. Study overall: Acute-phase and convalescent COVID-19 samples originated in the United States, Italy and Spain. T cells, B-cell-depleted T cells, or PBMCs supplied cDNA or gDNA.

This receptor was taken from a woman aged 45-65 years with acute COVID-19. The chain joins TRBV6-5 to TRBJ2-5, with TRBD2 matching over 7 bases. Sequenced: PBMCs or T cells enriched from blood (not recorded which). CDR3 nucleotides: TGTGCCAGCAGTTACGCCCGGTCGGCAGCGGGGGAGACCCAGTACTTC. Translation gives CASSYARSAAGETQYF.